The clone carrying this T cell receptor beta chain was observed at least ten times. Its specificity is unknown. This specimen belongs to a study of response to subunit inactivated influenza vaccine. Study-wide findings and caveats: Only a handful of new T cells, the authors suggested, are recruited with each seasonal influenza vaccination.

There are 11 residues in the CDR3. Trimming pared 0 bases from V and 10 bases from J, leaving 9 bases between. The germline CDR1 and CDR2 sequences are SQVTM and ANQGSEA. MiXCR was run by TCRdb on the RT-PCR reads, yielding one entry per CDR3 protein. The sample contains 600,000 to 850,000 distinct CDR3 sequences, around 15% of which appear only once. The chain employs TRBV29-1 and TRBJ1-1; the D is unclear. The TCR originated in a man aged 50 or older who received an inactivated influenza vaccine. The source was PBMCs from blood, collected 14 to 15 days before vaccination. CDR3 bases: TGCAGCGTTGAAGAGGTACGCGGAGCTTTCTTT. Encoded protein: CSVEEVRGAFF.